Listed below are T cell receptor beta chains from one sample, sequenced in a study of T cells in Graves' hyperthyroidism and ophthalmopathy. In TCRdb, the multiplex PCR reads were re-called with MiXCR into one record per CDR3 protein. The sample shows approximately 400,000 distinct CDR3 sequences, approximately 13% of them seen only once. Specimen: blood. The receptor set was obtained from an older woman with Graves' hyperthyroidism. Each CDR3 is given with its conserved first and last residue. The order of the fields is CDR3 protein, CDR3 DNA, clone size, V gene, D gene, J gene. A D gene is named only where the DNA matches it firmly. Not all rows give a size; the values are once, few, many and, for expanded clones, a class.

CDR3: CAISGTGPYEQYF; DNA: TGTGCCATCAGTGGAACAGGTCCCTACGAGCAGTACTTC; size: few; V: TRBV10-3; D: NA; J: TRBJ2-7
CDR3: CASSEPAGTGDGYTF; DNA: TGTGCCAGCAGTGAACCCGCCGGGACAGGGGACGGCTACACCTTC; size: once; V: TRBV10-3; D: TRBD1; J: TRBJ1-2
CDR3: CASSFGGSDTQYF; DNA: TGTGCCAGCAGCTTTGGCGGCAGCGATACGCAGTATTTT; size: NA; V: TRBV11-2; D: NA; J: TRBJ2-3
CDR3: CASSLSAGVYGYTF; DNA: TGTGCCAGCAGTTTATCGGCGGGGGTCTATGGCTACACCTTC; size: many; V: TRBV27; D: NA; J: TRBJ1-2
CDR3: CASSPSPGTSGVAAQYF; DNA: TGTGCCAGCTCACCATCCCCCGGGACTAGCGGGGTCGCCGCCCAGTACTTC; size: NA; V: TRBV18; D: TRBD2; J: TRBJ2-5
CDR3: CASSPYRETQYF; DNA: TGTGCCAGCAGCCCCTATCGAGAGACCCAGTACTTC; size: NA; V: TRBV7-8; D: NA; J: TRBJ2-5
CDR3: CAISPGLAGYEQYF; DNA: TGTGCCATCAGCCCGGGACTAGCGGGCTACGAGCAGTACTTC; size: NA; V: TRBV10-3; D: TRBD2; J: TRBJ2-7
CDR3: CASSLDVHEQYF; DNA: TGTGCCAGCAGCTTAGATGTACACGAGCAGTACTTC; size: many; V: TRBV11-2; D: NA; J: TRBJ2-7
CDR3: CSAGGGVNTGELFF; DNA: TGCAGTGCTGGGGGCGGGGTGAACACCGGGGAGCTGTTTTTT; size: few; V: TRBV20-1; D: NA; J: TRBJ2-2
CDR3: CASSPGANNEQFF; DNA: TGCGCCAGCAGCCCTGGGGCTAACAATGAGCAGTTCTTC; size: few; V: TRBV10-1; D: NA; J: TRBJ2-1
CDR3: CASSGQGSSNQPQHF; DNA: TGTGCCAGTAGTGGACAGGGGTCAAGCAATCAGCCCCAGCATTTT; size: NA; V: TRBV19; D: TRBD1; J: TRBJ1-5
CDR3: CASSGANSNQPQHF; DNA: TGTGCCAGCTCCGGGGCAAATAGCAATCAGCCCCAGCATTTT; size: many; V: TRBV2; D: NA; J: TRBJ1-5
CDR3: CASRKAGSSYEQYF; DNA: TGTGCCTCCCGCAAGGCTGGCAGCTCCTACGAGCAGTACTTC; size: many; V: TRBV6-1; D: NA; J: TRBJ2-7
CDR3: CSAAGAPPEQYF; DNA: TGCAGTGCGGCGGGGGCTCCCCCCGAGCAGTACTTC; size: many; V: TRBV20-1; D: NA; J: TRBJ2-7
CDR3: CAWSTLAGVTGELFF; DNA: TGTGCCTGGAGTACCCTAGCGGGAGTTACCGGGGAGCTGTTTTTT; size: many; V: TRBV30; D: TRBD2; J: TRBJ2-2
CDR3: CASSYSGSSDTQYF; DNA: TGTGCCAGCAGTTATAGCGGGAGTTCGGATACGCAGTATTTT; size: many; V: TRBV2; D: TRBD2; J: TRBJ2-3
CDR3: CASVGQVYNEQFF; DNA: TGTGCCAGCGTAGGACAGGTTTACAATGAGCAGTTCTTC; size: many; V: TRBV3-1; D: TRBD1; J: TRBJ2-1
CDR3: CASSQVHRGKISYEQYF; DNA: TGTGCCAGCAGCCAAGTCCACAGGGGAAAAATCTCCTACGAGCAGTACTTC; size: few; V: TRBV14; D: TRBD1; J: TRBJ2-7
CDR3: CASSSRQGRRTEAFF; DNA: TGTGCCAGCAGTTCTCGACAGGGGCGGAGGACTGAAGCTTTCTTT; size: many; V: TRBV12-3/TRBV12-4; D: TRBD1; J: TRBJ1-1
CDR3: CASSYSSGTGGLLKQFF; DNA: TGTGCCAGCAGTTACTCTAGTGGGACAGGGGGCTTGTTAAAGCAGTTCTTC; size: few; V: TRBV6-6; D: TRBD1; J: TRBJ2-1
CDR3: CASSLVSVNTEAFF; DNA: TGCGCCAGCAGCTTGGTGTCGGTGAACACTGAAGCTTTCTTT; size: NA; V: TRBV5-1; D: NA; J: TRBJ1-1
CDR3: CATSVRISETQYF; DNA: TGTGCCACCAGTGTTCGGATTTCAGAGACCCAGTACTTC; size: many; V: TRBV10-3; D: NA; J: TRBJ2-5
CDR3: CASSPRLAGLTNEKLFF; DNA: TGTGCCAGCTCACCAAGGCTAGCGGGGTTAACTAATGAAAAACTGTTTTTT; size: few; V: TRBV18; D: NA; J: TRBJ1-4
CDR3: CATGSGRSGELFF; DNA: TGTGCCACCGGAAGCGGGAGGTCCGGGGAGCTGTTTTTT; size: NA; V: TRBV24-1; D: TRBD2; J: TRBJ2-2
CDR3: CSARRTFMGLAGYNEQFF; DNA: TGCAGTGCTAGGAGGACATTCATGGGACTAGCGGGTTACAATGAGCAGTTCTTC; size: NA; V: TRBV20-1; D: TRBD2; J: TRBJ2-1
CDR3: CASSGWEGPNEQFF; DNA: TGTGCCAGTAGTGGCTGGGAGGGCCCCAATGAGCAGTTCTTC; size: few; V: TRBV19; D: TRBD2; J: TRBJ2-1
CDR3: CASSPRGQGSHEQYF; DNA: TGCGCCAGCAGCCCCCGGGGACAGGGCTCCCACGAGCAGTACTTC; size: many; V: TRBV5-1; D: TRBD1; J: TRBJ2-7
CDR3: CASSLTGLAGGGTQYF; DNA: TGCGCCAGCAGCTTGACCGGACTAGCGGGAGGGGGTACGCAGTATTTT; size: many; V: TRBV5-1; D: TRBD2; J: TRBJ2-3
CDR3: CASSSLAGGPYEQFF; DNA: TGTGCCAGCAGTTCGTTAGCGGGAGGGCCTTATGAGCAGTTCTTC; size: few; V: TRBV27; D: TRBD2; J: TRBJ2-1
CDR3: CASSRSRRMDEQYF; DNA: TGTGCCAGCAGCCGTTCCCGGCGGATGGACGAGCAGTACTTC; size: NA; V: TRBV7-9; D: NA; J: TRBJ2-7
CDR3: CASSETGTVNEQFF; DNA: TGTGCCAGCAGTGAAACAGGGACGGTGAATGAGCAGTTCTTC; size: many; V: TRBV6-1; D: NA; J: TRBJ2-1
CDR3: CATAGPPGTGELFF; DNA: TGTGCCACCGCGGGACCCCCTGGGACCGGGGAGCTGTTTTTT; size: many; V: TRBV24-1; D: NA; J: TRBJ2-2
CDR3: CASSSRMRAGQYF; DNA: TGTGCCAGCAGTTCTAGGATGAGGGCAGGGCAGTACTTC; size: many; V: TRBV28; D: NA; J: TRBJ2-7
CDR3: CASSAQGEAEGDTQYF; DNA: TGTGCCAGCAGCGCGCAGGGGGAGGCAGAGGGAGATACGCAGTATTTT; size: many; V: TRBV2; D: NA; J: TRBJ2-3
CDR3: CASSYLTGTDYGYTF; DNA: TGTGCCAGCAGTTACCTAACAGGGACTGACTATGGCTACACCTTC; size: NA; V: TRBV6-9; D: NA; J: TRBJ1-2
CDR3: CASSRTGTGGYEQYF; DNA: TGTGCCAGCAGCCGGACCGGGACAGGGGGCTACGAGCAGTACTTC; size: many; V: TRBV12-3/TRBV12-4; D: TRBD1; J: TRBJ2-7
CDR3: CASRALERMNTEAFF; DNA: TGTGCCAGCAGAGCATTGGAGAGGATGAACACTGAAGCTTTCTTT; size: many; V: TRBV6-1; D: NA; J: TRBJ1-1
CDR3: CAWSPSQETQYF; DNA: TGTGCCTGGAGCCCTAGCCAAGAGACCCAGTACTTC; size: NA; V: TRBV30; D: NA; J: TRBJ2-5
CDR3: CASSNPRGRGGVDEQFF; DNA: TGTGCCAGTAGTAATCCCAGGGGGAGGGGGGGTGTCGATGAGCAGTTCTTC; size: NA; V: TRBV19; D: NA; J: TRBJ2-1
CDR3: CAIRWDGNAGELFF; DNA: TGTGCCATCAGGTGGGACGGGAACGCCGGGGAGCTGTTTTTT; size: few; V: TRBV10-3; D: NA; J: TRBJ2-2
CDR3: CASSLWDNYEQYF; DNA: TGTGCCAGCAGCTTATGGGACAACTACGAGCAGTACTTC; size: many; V: TRBV5-5; D: NA; J: TRBJ2-7
CDR3: CASSLELNTEAFF; DNA: TGTGCCAGCAGCTTAGAGTTGAACACTGAAGCTTTCTTT; size: many; V: TRBV7-8; D: NA; J: TRBJ1-1
CDR3: CASSLMGVSYEQYF; DNA: TGTGCCAGCAGCTTAATGGGGGTTTCCTACGAGCAGTACTTC; size: many; V: TRBV11-3; D: NA; J: TRBJ2-7
CDR3: CASSTQGWQQFF; DNA: TGTGCCAGCAGCACACAGGGATGGCAGCAGTTCTTC; size: many; V: TRBV27; D: NA; J: TRBJ2-1
CDR3: CASSRGTTMSEQFF; DNA: TGCGCCAGCAGCCGGGGGACTACAATGAGCGAGCAGTTCTTC; size: many; V: TRBV10-1; D: TRBD2; J: TRBJ2-1
CDR3: CATNSGAGRTYEQFF; DNA: TGTGCCACCAACAGCGGGGCAGGGAGGACCTACGAGCAGTTCTTC; size: NA; V: TRBV10-3; D: TRBD2; J: TRBJ2-1
CDR3: CASREGPHSYEQYF; DNA: TGTGCCAGCAGGGAGGGACCCCATAGCTACGAGCAGTACTTC; size: many; V: TRBV2; D: NA; J: TRBJ2-7
CDR3: CASSYPVGGHTEAFF; DNA: TGTGCCAGCAGTTACCCGGTGGGGGGGCACACTGAAGCTTTCTTT; size: many; V: TRBV6-2/TRBV6-3; D: NA; J: TRBJ1-1
CDR3: CASSLGADSYEQYF; DNA: TGTGCCAGCAGCTTAGGGGCAGACTCCTACGAGCAGTACTTC; size: many; V: TRBV7-2; D: NA; J: TRBJ2-7
CDR3: CASSLVGELFF; DNA: TGTGCCAGCAGCTTAGTCGGGGAGCTGTTTTTT; size: many; V: TRBV11-2; D: NA; J: TRBJ2-2
CDR3: CASSLTASGTSTDTQYF; DNA: TGTGCCAGCAGCTTAACGGCTAGCGGGACTAGCACAGATACGCAGTATTTT; size: many; V: TRBV7-3; D: TRBD2; J: TRBJ2-3
CDR3: CSARDLSQGAQPQHF; DNA: TGCAGTGCTAGAGATCTGAGCCAGGGGGCACAGCCCCAGCATTTT; size: NA; V: TRBV20-1; D: TRBD1; J: TRBJ1-5
CDR3: CASRVRGVGYGYTF; DNA: TGCGCCAGCAGGGTAAGGGGGGTCGGCTATGGCTACACCTTC; size: few; V: TRBV5-1; D: NA; J: TRBJ1-2
CDR3: CASSEAGGEQFF; DNA: TGCGCCAGCAGTGAAGCGGGGGGTGAGCAGTTCTTC; size: NA; V: TRBV10-2; D: TRBD2; J: TRBJ2-1
CDR3: CASSLAGTQETQYF; DNA: TGCGCCAGCAGCTTGGCCGGGACGCAGGAGACCCAGTACTTC; size: many; V: TRBV5-1; D: NA; J: TRBJ2-5